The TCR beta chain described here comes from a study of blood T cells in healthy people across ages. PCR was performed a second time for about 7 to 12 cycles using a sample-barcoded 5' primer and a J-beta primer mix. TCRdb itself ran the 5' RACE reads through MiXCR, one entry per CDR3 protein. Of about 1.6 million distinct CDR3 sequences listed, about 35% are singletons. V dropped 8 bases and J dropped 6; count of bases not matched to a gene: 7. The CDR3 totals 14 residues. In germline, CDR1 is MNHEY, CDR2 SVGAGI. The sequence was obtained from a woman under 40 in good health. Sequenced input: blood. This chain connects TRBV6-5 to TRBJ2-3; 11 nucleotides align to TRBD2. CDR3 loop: CASGLAGGSDTQYF. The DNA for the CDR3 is TGTGCCAGCGGGCTAGCGGGGGGATCGGATACGCAGTATTTT.